Presented here are 9 T cell receptor beta chains from one specimen sequenced in a study of glioma-infiltrating T cells after dendritic cell vaccination. Indicated time point: after dendritic cell vaccination, including at tumor progression/relapse. The table came from immunoSEQ multiplex PCR; TCRdb's copy has only in-frame clones and leaves some out. The profile shows roughly 100,000 clones, roughly 89% of them singletons. This material consisted of blood, taken after dendritic cell vaccination. The receptors originated from a human donor with glioblastoma.

The chain combines TRBV18 with TRBJ2-7, with 7 bases that match TRBD1. This CDR3 contains 13 residues. Germline V gene lookup returns CDR1 KGHSH and CDR2 LQKENI. Trimming cost V 5 bases and J 2 bases; bases outside gene matches: 3. CDR3 amino acids: CASSRTGPYEQYF. DNA for the CDR3: TGTGCCAGCTCAAGGACAGGCCCCTACGAGCAGTACTTC.

V and J are TRBV28 and TRBJ1-3; D gene ambiguous. The CDR3 extends over 14 amino acids. The germline gives CDR1 MDHEN, CDR2 SYDVKM. Between the trimmed V and J ends, which lost 6 bases and 0 bases, there was a span of 9 bases. The DNA for the CDR3 is TGTGCCAGCAGGCGGATATCCTCTGGAAACACCATATATTTT. Encoded protein: CASRRISSGNTIYF.

The V and J genes are TRBV6-5 and TRBJ2-7; perhaps TRBD2 as D (5 bases). CDR1 and CDR2 from the germline V gene are MNHEY and SVGAGI. Deletions cut 5 bases from V and 3 bases from J, with 17 bases between. CDR3 size: 15 residues. The CDR3 DNA is TGTGCCAGCAGTCAATCGGGATTAAGAGTCTACGAGCAGTACTTC. Its protein is CASSQSGLRVYEQYF.

This clone was seen only once. The rearrangement uses TRBV19 and TRBJ2-2; 9 bases match TRBD1. CDR1 LNHDA and CDR2 SQIVND come from the germline V gene (reference sequence). The CDR3 consists of 16 residues. J gave up 4 bases and V 5 bases, and 8 bases lay outside the gene matches. The CDR3 bases are TGTGCCAGTAGTCCCCGGGACAGGGTCGGCACCGGGGAGCTGTTTTTT. It encodes CASSPRDRVGTGELFF.

The chain combines TRBV4-1 with TRBJ2-3, with D uncertain. The CDR3 runs 15 residues. Germline CDR1 and CDR2: MGHRA and YSYEKL. The ends were cut back, 0 bases at V and 4 bases at J, with 11 bases in the middle. CDR3 amino acids: CASSQEVQYPDTQYF. CDR3 sequence (DNA): TGCGCCAGCAGCCAAGAAGTGCAGTATCCAGATACGCAGTATTTT.

The genes are TRBV5-1 and TRBJ1-2; a weak D match, TRBD1 (6 bases). The CDR3 runs to 14 residues. Germline V gene data show CDR1 as SGHRS and CDR2 as YFSETQ. Between the trimmed V and J ends, which lost 0 bases and 4 bases, there was a span of 10 bases. CDR3 region: CASSLAVDSYGYTF. The CDR3 DNA follows: TGCGCCAGCAGCTTGGCCGTGGACAGCTATGGCTACACCTTC.

This clone was counted between two and nine times. The rearrangement joins TRBV11-3 to TRBJ1-1; 9 bases match TRBD1. The junction had 8 bases not matched to a gene; V was cut back by 5 bases and J by 7 bases. Germline loops: CDR1 SGHNT, CDR2 YENEEA. The CDR3 consists of 14 residues. CDR3 nucleotide sequence: TGTGCCAGCAGCCTGGGGACAGGGTTTGGTGAAGCTTTCTTT. The encoded protein is CASSLGTGFGEAFF.

The rearrangement uses TRBV4-1 and TRBJ2-2; 8 bases fit TRBD2. V shed 0 bases and J 7 bases; nucleotides not matched to a gene: 4. The V gene's germline CDR1 is MGHRA and CDR2 YSYEKL. There are 15 residues in the CDR3. The CDR3 DNA sequence: TGCGCCAGCAGCCAAGAGCGGGGGGCGAACGGGGAGCTGTTTTTT. This encodes CASSQERGANGELFF.

This chain joins TRBV30 and TRBJ1-1; 9 nucleotides align to TRBD1. The CDR3 runs 13 residues. The J segment lost 8 bases and the V segment lost 2 bases, leaving 6 bases of the junction unmatched. Germline lookup yields CDR1 GTSNPN and CDR2 SVGIG (reference sequence). In nucleotides, the CDR3 is TGTGCCTGGAGTCAGGACAGGGGATACGAAGCTTTCTTT. Its protein product is CAWSQDRGYEAFF.